This TCR beta chain appears in the sequencing data of a study of cytomegalovirus exposure and HLA in healthy donors. Primers for the PCR totalled 60 Vbeta and 13 Jbeta. Assay used: immunoSEQ multiplex PCR; TCRdb lists only in-frame clones, some missing. Here the sample spans some 170,000 clones, roughly 71% being singletons. Donors were ostensibly healthy at sampling, although undocumented immune exposures were probable. Study outcomes and limitations: One cluster of highly shared sequence variants probably arose as a sequencing artifact. Earlier analysis yielded a pattern in which most TCR beta V segments were productive about 90% or about 30% of the time. Apart from CMV serostatus, no immune exposure information was available.

There are 15 residues in the CDR3. Germline-derived CDR1 and CDR2 are SGHAT and FQNNGV. Trimming left V 5 bases short and J 9 bases short, with 20 bases between. This clone appeared a single time. As yet, its antigen is unknown. The chain uses TRBV11-2 and TRBJ2-1; maybe TRBD2 (6 bases). This TCR derives from a woman aged 50 to 65 in good health and CMV-seropositive. The sample consisted of PBMCs. DNA for the CDR3: TGTGCCAGCAGCCCAGTGGTAGCGGTAGGTTCTGAGCAGTTCTTC. This gives the protein CASSPVVAVGSEQFF.